Shown below are 9 T cell receptor beta chains from a single sample sequenced in a study of blood T cell repertoires in COVID-19. TCRdb's table, derived via immunoSEQ multiplex PCR, lists solely in-frame clones and lacks some. Of fewer than 500,000 clones listed, roughly 85% are singletons. The sequenced material came from peripheral blood. The receptors come from a woman in her twenties or thirties with active or convalescent COVID-19.

The chain links TRBV27 to TRBJ2-7; perhaps TRBD2 as D (6 bases). CDR1 and CDR2 (germline): MNHEY, SMNVEV (reference sequence). The CDR3 is 17 amino acids. V dropped 6 bases and J dropped 1 base, with 22 bases sitting between them. The CDR3 coding sequence is TGTGCCAGCAGCCTGGTCGGCAGCGGGTCCGCATCCTACGAGCAGTACTTC. This sequence encodes CASSLVGSGSASYEQYF.

V is TRBV3-1 (or the pseudogene TRBV3-2) and J is TRBJ1-4; tentatively, D is TRBD1 (5 bases). The CDR3 loop spans 14 amino acids. Looked up from germline, CDR1 is LGHDT and CDR2 is YNNKEL (reference sequence). V lost 4 bases to trimming and J lost 8 bases, with 14 bases between them. The CDR3 sequence is CASSPGTFEEKLFF. DNA of the CDR3: TGTGCCAGCAGCCCCGGGACTTTTGAGGAAAAACTGTTTTTT.

The chain uses TRBV6-4 and TRBJ1-2; D is undetermined. The CDR3 runs to 15 residues. The V gene's germline CDR1 is MRHNA and CDR2 SNTAGT. Trimming left V 1 base short and J 0 bases short, with 9 bases between. The CDR3 DNA reads TGTGCCAGCAGTGACTTCCCGCCTACTAACTATGGCTACACCTTC. It is translated as CASSDFPPTNYGYTF.

The chain links TRBV9 to TRBJ1-1; no definite D call. The CDR3 extends over 14 amino acids. V lost 0 bases to trimming and J lost 1 base, with 7 bases between them. CDR1 SGDLS and CDR2 YYNGEE come from the germline V gene. In nucleotides, the CDR3 is TGTGCCAGCAGCGTAGGGAGGGAGAACACTGAAGCTTTCTTT. Residues: CASSVGRENTEAFF.

The V gene is TRBV3-1 (or the pseudogene TRBV3-2), the J gene TRBJ2-7; TRBD2 agrees at 7 bases. V shed 0 bases and J 5 bases; nucleotides not matched to a gene: 7. The length of the CDR3 is 15 residues. CDR1 and CDR2 (germline): LGHDT, YNNKEL (reference sequence). CDR3 amino acids: CASSQDRGLGNEQYF. CDR3 bases: TGTGCCAGCAGCCAAGACCGAGGACTAGGGAACGAGCAGTACTTC.

The chain uses TRBV27 and TRBJ1-5, with D tentatively TRBD1 (5 bases). The V gene lost 5 bases and the J gene lost 0 bases, with 11 bases spanning the gap. Germline V lookup: CDR1 MNHEY, CDR2 SMNVEV (reference sequence). The CDR3 has 15 residues. The chain's CDR3 is CASSRQRNSNQPQHF. In DNA form, the CDR3 reads TGTGCCAGCAGTAGACAGAGAAATAGCAATCAGCCCCAGCATTTT.

This clone was seen a single time. This chain links TRBV6-6 with TRBJ1-5, with TRBD1 matching 8 bases. The CDR3 loop spans 14 amino acids. Germline V gene sequence: CDR1 MNHNY, CDR2 SVGAGI (reference sequence). Trimming took 6 bases from V and 12 from J; bases not matched to a gene: 13. This chain's CDR3 is CASSNWGQESRQHF. CDR3 DNA sequence: TGTGCCAGCAGCAACTGGGGACAGGAAAGCCGCCAGCATTTT.

The chain is built from TRBV15 and TRBJ2-7, with D maybe TRBD2 (6 bases). The CDR3 is 14 amino acids. Between the trimmed V and J ends, which lost 1 base and 2 bases, there was a span of 9 bases. Germline V gene sequence: CDR1 LNHNV, CDR2 YYDKDF (reference sequence). CDR3 sequence reads: CATSRASGPYEQYF. The CDR3 coding sequence is TGTGCCACCAGCAGAGCAAGCGGGCCCTACGAGCAGTACTTC.

The rearrangement joins TRBV15 to TRBJ2-2; the match to TRBD2 covers 8 bases. V trimming: 0 bases; J trimming: 6 bases; junction bases outside the gene matches: 12. The CDR3 covers 18 residues. Germline values: CDR1 LNHNV, CDR2 YYDKDF (reference sequence). The CDR3 bases are TGTGCCACCAGCAGAGATCGGGACGGGAGGGCCGGCGCCGGGGAGCTGTTTTTT. Protein sequence: CATSRDRDGRAGAGELFF.